The source of this T cell receptor beta chain is a study of response to subunit inactivated influenza vaccine. The germline CDR1 and CDR2 sequences are SGHRS and YFSETQ. This CDR3 is built from 14 residues. V was pared by 0 bases and J by 2 bases, with 6 bases between. The sample holds a few counts of this clonotype. Its antigen remains unidentified. Notes on the study in general: T cells newly recruited by each seasonal influenza vaccination are few, the authors suggested.

One entry per CDR3 protein, called by TCRdb with MiXCR from the RT-PCR reads. There are fewer than 600,000 distinct CDR3 sequences in the sample; 7.2% occur only once, and over 10% lies in the top ten. V gene TRBV5-1 combines with J gene TRBJ1-3; D is ambiguous. The sequencing here drew on PBMCs from blood, taken around 25 months after vaccination. The clonotype was recovered from a man between 45 and 75 years old who received an inactivated influenza vaccine. The CDR3 DNA sequence: TGCGCCAGCAGCTTGGGGCTAGCTGGAAACACCATATATTTT. Encoded protein: CASSLGLAGNTIYF.